Listed below are T cell receptor beta chains from one sample, sequenced in a study of cytomegalovirus exposure and HLA in healthy donors. Profiling relied on immunoSEQ multiplex PCR, and the TCRdb table lists in-frame clones only, not all of them. Of some 130,000 clones in the sample, around two thirds were seen once. What was sequenced was PBMCs. These receptors were obtained from a woman in her fifties or sixties in good health and CMV-seropositive. Each CDR3 is given with its conserved first and last residue. Each record gives: D gene, clone size, V gene, J gene, CDR3 protein, CDR3 DNA. D genes are given only for firm matches. Only part of the rows carry a size: once, few, many, or a class if the clone is expanded.

.	.	TRBV15	TRBJ2-7	CATSLLQGHEQYF	TGTGCCACCAGTCTTCTTCAGGGCCACGAGCAGTACTTC
TRBD2	once	TRBV28	TRBJ2-1	CASSTGTSSYNEQFF	TGTGCCAGCAGCACCGGGACTAGCTCCTACAATGAGCAGTTCTTC
.	.	TRBV20-1	TRBJ1-1	CSAPQGTEAFF	TGCAGTGCCCCCCAGGGAACTGAAGCTTTCTTT
TRBD2	once	TRBV7-9	TRBJ2-1	CASSSSGFYNEQFF	TGTGCCAGCAGTTCTAGCGGGTTCTACAATGAGCAGTTCTTC
.	.	TRBV5-1	TRBJ1-1	CASSLVGGGTEAFF	TGCGCCAGCAGCTTGGTAGGGGGGGGGACTGAAGCTTTCTTT
.	few	TRBV6-5	TRBJ1-1	CASRTHGTTNTEAFF	TGTGCCAGCAGGACCCACGGGACAACAAACACTGAAGCTTTCTTT
TRBD2	.	TRBV25-1	TRBJ2-5	CASSRTSAQETQYF	TGTGCCAGCAGCCGGACTAGCGCCCAAGAGACCCAGTACTTC
TRBD2	.	TRBV18	TRBJ2-3	CASSPPGLAGGRDTQYF	TGTGCCAGCTCACCACCGGGGTTAGCGGGAGGAAGAGATACGCAGTATTTT
.	.	TRBV9	TRBJ2-2	CASSVQWGHTGELFF	TGTGCCAGCAGCGTGCAGTGGGGGCACACCGGGGAGCTGTTTTTT
TRBD2	.	TRBV5-5	TRBJ2-3	CASSFVGGGSSDTQYF	TGTGCCAGCAGCTTCGTTGGGGGAGGGTCTTCAGATACGCAGTATTTT
.	.	TRBV7-9	TRBJ1-3	CASSTGGGLLSGNTIYF	TGTGCCAGCAGCACCGGAGGCGGGCTACTGTCTGGAAACACCATATATTTT
TRBD1	.	TRBV25-1	TRBJ1-2	CASSPPGQGARGYTF	TGTGCCAGCAGTCCCCCGGGACAGGGGGCGAGAGGCTACACCTTC
.	.	TRBV6-4	TRBJ1-1	CASSDSGGARTEAFF	TGTGCCAGCAGTGACTCGGGGGGGGCGAGGACTGAAGCTTTCTTT
TRBD1	.	TRBV6-1	TRBJ1-1	CASSEDRGNTEAFF	TGTGCCAGCAGTGAGGACAGGGGTAACACTGAAGCTTTCTTT
.	.	TRBV6-5	TRBJ1-5	CASSYGTGNQPQHF	TGTGCCAGCAGCTATGGTACAGGAAATCAGCCCCAGCATTTT
.	.	TRBV6-1	TRBJ2-5	CASRRQLVETQYF	TGTGCCAGCAGGCGACAGTTGGTTGAGACCCAGTACTTC
.	.	TRBV19	TRBJ1-2	CASSSRWGDYGYTF	TGTGCCAGTAGTTCCAGATGGGGGGACTATGGCTACACCTTC
.	.	TRBV7-8	TRBJ2-7	CASYQSPVYEQYF	TGTGCCAGTTATCAAAGTCCAGTCTACGAGCAGTACTTC
.	few	TRBV5-4	TRBJ2-7	CASSWGTASYEQYF	TGTGCCAGCAGCTGGGGCACAGCTTCCTACGAGCAGTACTTC
TRBD2	.	TRBV28	TRBJ2-3	CASSLAGKNTDTQYF	TGTGCCAGCAGCTTAGCGGGAAAGAACACAGATACGCAGTATTTT
TRBD1	.	TRBV19	TRBJ1-4	CASSLRTGVIEKLFF	TGTGCCAGTAGTCTTCGGACAGGGGTGATTGAAAAACTGTTTTTT
TRBD1	few	TRBV6-1	TRBJ2-2	CASSDGRGYTGELFF	TGTGCCAGCAGTGACGGCAGGGGGTACACCGGGGAGCTGTTTTTT
TRBD2	.	TRBV5-1	TRBJ2-1	CASSLSGRSYNEQFF	TGCGCCAGCTCCCTTAGCGGGAGATCCTACAATGAGCAGTTCTTC
TRBD1	.	TRBV19	TRBJ1-5	CASSMTLGQLNQPQHF	TGTGCCAGTAGTATGACTCTGGGACAGCTGAATCAGCCCCAGCATTTT
TRBD1	.	TRBV7-9	TRBJ2-3	CASSPGQGSTDTQYF	TGTGCCAGCAGCCCGGGACAGGGAAGCACAGATACGCAGTATTTT
TRBD2	.	TRBV6-4	TRBJ2-3	CASRASGREDTQYF	TGTGCCAGCAGGGCTAGCGGGAGGGAAGATACGCAGTATTTT
.	.	TRBV5-1	TRBJ1-2	CASSLDTGGYTF	TGCGCCAGCAGCTTGGACACGGGTGGCTACACCTTC
TRBD1	.	TRBV5-5	TRBJ1-2	CASTLAGGWGYTF	TGTGCCAGCACTCTAGCAGGGGGCTGGGGCTACACCTTC
TRBD2	.	TRBV7-8	TRBJ2-3	CASSFGGVGADTQYF	TGTGCCAGCAGCTTCGGGGGGGTCGGAGCAGATACGCAGTATTTT
TRBD1	few	TRBV9	TRBJ2-3	CASSSGQASTDTQYF	TGTGCCAGCAGCTCCGGACAGGCCAGCACAGATACGCAGTATTTT
.	.	TRBV28	TRBJ2-2	CASNSARYRLFF	TGTGCCAGCAACTCCGCCAGGTACCGGCTGTTTTTT
TRBD2	.	TRBV2	TRBJ2-1	CASSVLAGRGLYTNEQFF	TGTGCCAGCAGTGTGCTAGCGGGGAGAGGGTTATATACAAATGAGCAGTTCTTC
.	.	TRBV28	TRBJ2-7	CASSLGDYEQYF	TGTGCCAGCAGTCTCGGGGACTACGAGCAGTACTTC